The clone carrying this T cell receptor (beta chain) was observed a handful of times. Antigen unknown. Extraction yielded total RNA from whole blood (unfractionated). This CDR3 contains 14 residues. Per the germline V gene, CDR1 is SGHTA and CDR2 is FQGTGA. Trimming cost V 5 bases and J 13 bases, with 18 bases left between them. The data are from a study of human T cells and chemical hapten exposure. Study-wide results and caveats: Sensitization with DPC brought no change to TCRs above 1 in 1000 in frequency.

Via MiXCR, TCRdb re-called the 5' RACE reads, giving one row per CDR3 protein. The table includes tens of thousands of distinct CDR3 sequences, 6% to 8.5% detected once. The TCR originated in a male donor in good health. The chain recombines TRBV7-3 with TRBJ1-6, with D unresolved. CDR3 amino acids: CASSAGSGVSPLHF. For the CDR3, the DNA is TGTGCCAGCAGCGCCGGCAGCGGTGTTTCCCCCCTCCACTTT.